These T cell receptor beta chains were read from a single sample in a study of T-cell memory formation after mild COVID-19. One entry per CDR3 protein, called by TCRdb with MiXCR from the 5' RACE reads. The data hold about 130,000 distinct CDR3 sequences, with 16% observed a single time. The sequenced sample was PBMCs or a T cell subset sorted from them (not recorded which). Every receptor here comes from an adult woman who had mild COVID-19 (a few samples of this study predate the infection). Cell type and time point are not known. Each CDR3 is given with its conserved first and last residue. A D gene is named only where the DNA matches it firmly. Only part of the rows carry a size: once, few, many, or a class if the clone is expanded.

NA	TRBV5-1	TRBJ2-1	few	17	TGCGCCAGCAGCTGGGATCTATCGGGCGCGACTACCAATGAGCAGTTCTTC	CASSWDLSGATTNEQFF
NA	TRBV19	TRBJ1-2	NA	12	TGTGCCAGTAGGCCGGGGGGAGATGGCTACACCTTC	CASRPGGDGYTF
NA	TRBV3-1	TRBJ2-7	NA	15	TGTGCCAGCAGCCTCGGCGACCATAGGGCCTACGAGCAGTACTTC	CASSLGDHRAYEQYF
NA	TRBV6-5	TRBJ1-1	NA	13	TGTGCCAGCAGGGCAGCTCACAACACTGAAGCTTTCTTT	CASRAAHNTEAFF
TRBD2	TRBV11-2	TRBJ2-5	NA	15	TGTGCCAGCAGCGCCTTAGTGGCGGGGGGGAAGACCCAGTACTTC	CASSALVAGGKTQYF
TRBD2	TRBV5-1	TRBJ2-3	NA	17	TGCGCCAGCAGCTTGGAGGGAAGGCGGGGGTGGACAGATACGCAGTATTTT	CASSLEGRRGWTDTQYF
TRBD1	TRBV27	TRBJ2-7	few	13	TGTGCCAGCAGTTTATCGGACAGGGACGAGCAGTACTTC	CASSLSDRDEQYF
NA	TRBV6-5	TRBJ1-2	NA	15	TGTGCCAGCAGTTACTTGGACCCACAGGGCCTCAGGGAAACCTTC	CASSYLDPQGLRETF
NA	TRBV5-1	TRBJ2-3	few	14	TGCGCCAGCAGCTTGGAGGCGGGAACAGATACGCAGTATTTT	CASSLEAGTDTQYF
TRBD2	TRBV7-8	TRBJ2-1	many	15	TGTGCCAGCAGCTTAGAAGGCGGGGGTCACAATGAGCAGTTCTTC	CASSLEGGGHNEQFF
TRBD1	TRBV12-3/TRBV12-4	TRBJ1-1	NA	15	TGTGCCAGCAGGCCTGGACAGGCCGGGAACACTGAAGCTTTCTTT	CASRPGQAGNTEAFF
NA	TRBV11-3	TRBJ2-1	NA	15	TGTGCCAGCGGAGAACAGGGAGTAATCGCCAATGAGCAGTTCTTC	CASGEQGVIANEQFF
TRBD2	TRBV5-6	TRBJ2-7	NA	15	TGTGCCAGCAGCTTGGGACTAGCGGGGGCCTACGAGCAGTACTTC	CASSLGLAGAYEQYF
TRBD1	TRBV12-3/TRBV12-4	TRBJ1-2	NA	15	TGTGCCAGCAGTTTAGGGGGACAGGGCGGCTATGGCTACACCTTC	CASSLGGQGGYGYTF
NA	TRBV11-1	TRBJ2-5	NA	13	TGTGCCAGCAGCAGGGCTTTAGGGGAGACCCAGTACTTC	CASSRALGETQYF
TRBD1	TRBV20-1	TRBJ2-7	few	14	TGCAGTGCTGGACAGGGAACCCTAATGGCCGAGCAGTACTTC	CSAGQGTLMAEQYF
NA	TRBV11-3	TRBJ2-7	few	15	TGTGCCAGCAGCTTATTCCTAGGGCTACCCTCCGAGCAGTACTTC	CASSLFLGLPSEQYF
NA	TRBV5-5	TRBJ2-1	many	15	TGTGCCAGCAGCTTGGAAGTCGCCGGACTCCGTGAGCAGTTCTTC	CASSLEVAGLREQFF
NA	TRBV6-5	TRBJ2-7	few	14	TGTGCCAGCAGTTCAAGGGGAAGCTCCTACGAGCAGTACTTC	CASSSRGSSYEQYF
TRBD2	TRBV7-9	TRBJ2-7	many	14	TGTGCCAGCACCTCCAGCGGGGGCTCCTACGAGCAGTACTTC	CASTSSGGSYEQYF
TRBD1	TRBV6-5	TRBJ2-3	NA	16	TGTGCCAGCAGTCACGGGACAGGTACCTTGCGGGGTACGCAGTATTTT	CASSHGTGTLRGTQYF
TRBD1	TRBV4-1	TRBJ2-7	NA	15	TGCGCCAGCAGCCAAGAGGGCAGGGGGACCTACGAGCAGTACTTC	CASSQEGRGTYEQYF
TRBD1	TRBV29-1	TRBJ2-3	NA	12	TGCAGCGTCGGACAGGGGATAGATACGCAGTATTTT	CSVGQGIDTQYF
NA	TRBV11-2	TRBJ2-7	few	16	TGTGCCAGCAGCTTAGTTTCGGGGCGCGGCTCCTACGAGCAGTACTTC	CASSLVSGRGSYEQYF